This paragraph covers one T cell receptor beta chain sequence. Its antigen is still unknown. This entry belongs to a study of identical twins. Points from the study as a whole: In beta out-of-frame sequences, the excess sharing between twins was weaker. Beta clonotypes that were abundant in cord blood contained fewer insertions, a pattern absent from memory repertoires.

One entry per CDR3 protein, called by TCRdb with MiXCR from the 5' RACE reads. The sample lists hundreds of thousands of distinct CDR3 sequences, 15% to 20% occurring once. The same sample was also used in a study of T cells expressing NK-cell markers. That paper adds: Sorted CD3+CD56-NKG2C+, CD3+CD56+NKG2C- and CD3+CD56+NKG2C+ T cells were the source of the TCR beta repertoires. NKG2C+ dominant clonotypes from more than 5 donors made up about 1.0-7.5% of CD8+ T cells.

Sequenced input: PBMCs. The source is a woman between 18 and 29 years old in good health.

The CDR3: CATSREASFRNTIYF. The CDR3 bases are TGTGCCACCAGCAGAGAGGCGTCATTCAGGAACACCATATATTTT. The chain has TRBV15 and TRBJ1-3; unclear D gene. Germline-derived CDR1 and CDR2 are LNHNV and YYDKDF (reference sequence). The CDR3 sequence is 15 residues long. Trimming stripped 0 bases from V and 7 bases from J, with 13 bases between.